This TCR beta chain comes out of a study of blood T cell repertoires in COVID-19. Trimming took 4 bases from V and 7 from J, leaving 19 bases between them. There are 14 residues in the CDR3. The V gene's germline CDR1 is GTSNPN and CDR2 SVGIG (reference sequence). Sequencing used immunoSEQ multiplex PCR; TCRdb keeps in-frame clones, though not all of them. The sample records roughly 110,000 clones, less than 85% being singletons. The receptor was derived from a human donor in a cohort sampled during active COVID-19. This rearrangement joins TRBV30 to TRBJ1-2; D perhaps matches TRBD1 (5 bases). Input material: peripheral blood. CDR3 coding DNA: TGTGCCTGGACCGCGAGGGGCGGGGTGGCTGGCTACACCTTC. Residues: CAWTARGGVAGYTF.